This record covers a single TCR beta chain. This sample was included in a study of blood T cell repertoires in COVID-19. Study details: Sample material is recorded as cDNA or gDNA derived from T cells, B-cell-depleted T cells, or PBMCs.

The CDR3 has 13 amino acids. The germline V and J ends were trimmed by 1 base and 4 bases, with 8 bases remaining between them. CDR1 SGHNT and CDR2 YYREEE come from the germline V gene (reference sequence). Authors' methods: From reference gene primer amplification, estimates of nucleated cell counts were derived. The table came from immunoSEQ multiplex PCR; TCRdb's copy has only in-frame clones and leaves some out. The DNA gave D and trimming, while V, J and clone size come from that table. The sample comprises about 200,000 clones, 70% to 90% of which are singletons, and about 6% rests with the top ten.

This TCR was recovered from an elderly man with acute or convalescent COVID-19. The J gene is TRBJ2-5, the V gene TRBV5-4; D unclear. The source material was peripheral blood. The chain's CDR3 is CASSLLAPETQYF. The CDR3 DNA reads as TGTGCCAGCAGCTTGTTAGCCCCAGAGACCCAGTACTTC.